This T cell receptor (beta chain) emerged from a study of blood T cells in healthy people across ages. Total RNA extraction produced at least 6 micrograms (per sample) for the study. This clonotype was detected only a few times. The use of a sample-barcoded 5' primer and a J-beta primer mix characterized a second PCR of roughly 7 to 11 cycles. From the 5' RACE reads, TCRdb called clonotypes with MiXCR, one entry per CDR3 protein. The table records around 500,000 distinct CDR3 sequences, roughly a quarter of them present only once. The sample was also linked to a second study, of T cells of mothers and their children. That work adds: Donors comprised a few healthy Caucasian mothers plus their six children. Overlap measured in related mother-child pairs was slightly, non-significantly higher than in unrelated pairs. Nobody spotted any persistent microchimeric T cell clones.

Input material: blood. This TCR came from a boy younger than 10 in good health.

The CDR3 DNA sequence: TGTGCCAGCAGCCCCGAGGGGGCGAACACCGGGGAGCTGTTTTTT. It yields the protein CASSPEGANTGELFF. The gene calls are TRBV11-3 and TRBJ2-2; TRBD1 is a possible D gene (6 bases). Germline V gene lookup returns CDR1 SGHNT and CDR2 YENEEA. The CDR3 sequence is 15 residues long. V was trimmed by 5 bases and J by 0 bases, leaving 10 bases between them.